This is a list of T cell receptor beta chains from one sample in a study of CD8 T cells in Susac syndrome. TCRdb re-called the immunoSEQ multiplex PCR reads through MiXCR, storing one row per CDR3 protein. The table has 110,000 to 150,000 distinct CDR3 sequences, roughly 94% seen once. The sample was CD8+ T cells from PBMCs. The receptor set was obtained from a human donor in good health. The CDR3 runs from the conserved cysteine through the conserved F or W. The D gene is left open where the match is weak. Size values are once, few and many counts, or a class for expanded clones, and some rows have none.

CDR3: CASSVGPGAAYEQYF
DNA: TGTGCCAGCAGCGTAGGGCCGGGAGCGGCCTACGAGCAGTACTTC
V: TRBV9
J: TRBJ2-7
D: NA
size: NA

CDR3: CSANGLVGVWETQYF
DNA: TGCAGTGCTAATGGACTAGTCGGGGTTTGGGAGACCCAGTACTTC
V: TRBV20-1
J: TRBJ2-5
D: TRBD2
size: NA

CDR3: CASSTGLAGGKETQYF
DNA: TGCGCCAGCAGCACTGGACTAGCGGGAGGAAAAGAGACCCAGTACTTC
V: TRBV5-1
J: TRBJ2-5
D: TRBD2
size: NA

CDR3: CASADSWGNIQYF
DNA: TGCGCCAGCGCTGATAGTTGGGGGAACATTCAGTACTTC
V: TRBV5-1
J: TRBJ2-4
D: NA
size: NA

CDR3: CASSLNLAGWVEQYF
DNA: TGTGCCAGCAGCTTGAATCTAGCGGGGTGGGTCGAGCAGTACTTC
V: TRBV28
J: TRBJ2-7
D: TRBD2
size: once

CDR3: CSAMAGVSWLTDTQYF
DNA: TGCAGTGCTATGGCGGGAGTAAGTTGGTTGACAGATACGCAGTATTTT
V: TRBV20-1
J: TRBJ2-3
D: TRBD2
size: NA

CDR3: CASSFSFQETQYF
DNA: TGTGCCAGCAGCTTTTCCTTCCAAGAGACCCAGTACTTC
V: TRBV11-2
J: TRBJ2-5
D: NA
size: NA

CDR3: CATSTPREGVRGYGYTF
DNA: TGTGCCACCAGCACCCCCCGGGAGGGGGTGAGGGGGTATGGCTACACCTTC
V: TRBV15
J: TRBJ1-2
D: NA
size: NA

CDR3: CSARTASSGSYNEQFF
DNA: TGCAGTGCTAGAACGGCTTCTAGCGGGAGTTACAATGAGCAGTTCTTC
V: TRBV20-1
J: TRBJ2-1
D: TRBD2
size: NA

CDR3: CASSLRLAGEQYF
DNA: TGTGCCAGCAGCCTCAGACTAGCGGGAGAGCAGTACTTC
V: TRBV9
J: TRBJ2-7
D: TRBD2
size: NA

CDR3: CSADDRDKAPDTQYF
DNA: TGCAGTGCTGACGACAGGGACAAGGCCCCGGATACGCAGTATTTT
V: TRBV20-1
J: TRBJ2-3
D: TRBD1
size: NA

CDR3: CATSDWEGDEQFF
DNA: TGTGCCACCAGTGATTGGGAGGGTGATGAGCAGTTCTTC
V: TRBV24-1
J: TRBJ2-1
D: TRBD2
size: NA

CDR3: CATSRGTDRGYNEQFF
DNA: TGTGCCACCAGCAGAGGCACCGACAGGGGTTACAATGAGCAGTTCTTC
V: TRBV15
J: TRBJ2-1
D: TRBD1
size: NA

CDR3: CATGRPYEQYF
DNA: TGTGCCACAGGACGGCCCTACGAGCAGTACTTC
V: TRBV27
J: TRBJ2-7
D: NA
size: NA

CDR3: CASSRANEKLFF
DNA: TGTGCCAGCAGCCGGGCTAATGAAAAACTGTTTTTT
V: TRBV11-2
J: TRBJ1-4
D: NA
size: once

CDR3: CSVENNEQFF
DNA: TGCAGCGTTGAGAACAATGAGCAGTTCTTC
V: TRBV29-1
J: TRBJ2-1
D: NA
size: NA

CDR3: CASSPDRGPTYEQYF
DNA: TGTGCCAGCAGCCCTGATCGAGGGCCGACCTACGAGCAGTACTTC
V: TRBV7-9
J: TRBJ2-7
D: NA
size: NA

CDR3: CASSQDPGTDTQYF
DNA: TGCGCCAGCAGCCAAGATCCAGGGACAGATACGCAGTATTTT
V: TRBV4-1
J: TRBJ2-3
D: NA
size: NA

CDR3: CSARESPGPQHF
DNA: TGCAGTGCTAGAGAAAGCCCGGGGCCCCAGCATTTT
V: TRBV20-1
J: TRBJ1-5
D: NA
size: NA

CDR3: CASSFRGPPTQYF
DNA: TGTGCCAGCAGCTTCAGAGGTCCACCTACGCAGTATTTT
V: TRBV7-9
J: TRBJ2-3
D: NA
size: NA

CDR3: CSVEDTDRAGEQYF
DNA: TGCAGCGTTGAAGATACGGACAGGGCGGGGGAGCAGTACTTC
V: TRBV29-1
J: TRBJ2-7
D: TRBD1
size: NA

CDR3: CASRSLVAGEETQYF
DNA: TGTGCCAGCAGGTCGCTAGTGGCGGGAGAAGAGACCCAGTACTTC
V: TRBV12-3/TRBV12-4
J: TRBJ2-5
D: TRBD2
size: few

CDR3: CASSYEPVTGNEQFF
DNA: TGTGCCAGCAGTTATGAACCCGTGACAGGCAATGAGCAGTTCTTC
V: TRBV6-2/TRBV6-3
J: TRBJ2-1
D: NA
size: NA

CDR3: CASSFWDRGSDTQYF
DNA: TGTGCCAGCAGTTTCTGGGACAGGGGTTCAGATACGCAGTATTTT
V: TRBV28
J: TRBJ2-3
D: TRBD1
size: NA

CDR3: CSASGERSALYEQYF
DNA: TGCAGTGCTAGCGGCGAGCGGAGTGCCTTGTACGAGCAGTACTTC
V: TRBV20-1
J: TRBJ2-7
D: NA
size: NA

CDR3: CASRTGGYNEQFF
DNA: TGTGCCAGCAGAACAGGGGGCTACAATGAGCAGTTCTTC
V: TRBV27
J: TRBJ2-1
D: TRBD1
size: NA

CDR3: CSARGFRVIDTGELFF
DNA: TGCAGTGCTAGAGGGTTCAGGGTAATTGACACCGGGGAGCTGTTTTTT
V: TRBV20-1
J: TRBJ2-2
D: NA
size: NA

CDR3: CASCSGPDYEQYF
DNA: TGTGCCAGTTGCTCCGGGCCAGACTACGAGCAGTACTTC
V: TRBV12-3/TRBV12-4
J: TRBJ2-7
D: NA
size: NA

CDR3: CASSDDNEQFF
DNA: TGTGCCAGCAGTGACGACAATGAGCAGTTCTTC
V: TRBV6-2/TRBV6-3
J: TRBJ2-1
D: NA
size: NA

CDR3: CASSLVATRDLDPGQQYF
DNA: TGCGCCAGCAGCTTGGTTGCGACGAGGGACCTAGACCCCGGGCAGCAGTACTTC
V: TRBV5-1
J: TRBJ2-7
D: NA
size: NA

CDR3: CASSLAPLSGGINNEQFF
DNA: TGTGCCAGCAGCTTAGCCCCCCTTAGCGGGGGGATTAACAATGAGCAGTTCTTC
V: TRBV13
J: TRBJ2-1
D: TRBD2
size: NA

CDR3: CASSPFAGLYNEQFF
DNA: TGTGCCAGCAGCCCTTTCGCGGGACTCTACAATGAGCAGTTCTTC
V: TRBV13
J: TRBJ2-1
D: NA
size: NA

CDR3: CASRITGGLGQETQYF
DNA: TGTGCCAGCAGAATAACAGGGGGCTTGGGGCAAGAGACCCAGTACTTC
V: TRBV27
J: TRBJ2-5
D: TRBD1
size: NA

CDR3: CASSFSSASYNEQFF
DNA: TGTGCCAGCAGCTTTTCTAGCGCCTCCTACAATGAGCAGTTCTTC
V: TRBV7-8
J: TRBJ2-1
D: NA
size: NA

CDR3: CASSVRDRWTDTQYF
DNA: TGTGCCAGCAGCGTGCGGGACAGGTGGACAGATACGCAGTATTTT
V: TRBV9
J: TRBJ2-3
D: TRBD1
size: NA

CDR3: CASFDSGSEQYF
DNA: TGTGCCAGCTTCGATAGCGGGAGCGAGCAGTACTTC
V: TRBV27
J: TRBJ2-7
D: TRBD2
size: NA

CDR3: CASSFGLAGPRGDNEQFF
DNA: TGTGCCAGCAGCTTTGGCCTAGCGGGACCCCGCGGGGACAATGAGCAGTTCTTC
V: TRBV11-1
J: TRBJ2-1
D: TRBD2
size: NA

CDR3: CASSYIGEQYF
DNA: TGTGCCAGCAGCTATATTGGCGAGCAGTACTTC
V: TRBV28
J: TRBJ2-7
D: NA
size: NA

CDR3: CSAETSGIYNEQFF
DNA: TGCAGCGCCGAGACTAGCGGGATCTACAATGAGCAGTTCTTC
V: TRBV29-1
J: TRBJ2-1
D: TRBD2
size: NA

CDR3: CASSLFEGYNEQFF
DNA: TGTGCCAGCAGTTTATTCGAGGGGTACAATGAGCAGTTCTTC
V: TRBV27
J: TRBJ2-1
D: NA
size: NA

CDR3: CASSLDRPSTEAFF
DNA: TGTGCCAGCAGCTTAGACCGACCCAGCACTGAAGCTTTCTTT
V: TRBV7-6
J: TRBJ1-1
D: NA
size: NA

CDR3: CAWTGWGTEAFF
DNA: TGTGCCTGGACAGGGTGGGGCACTGAAGCTTTCTTT
V: TRBV30
J: TRBJ1-1
D: NA
size: NA

CDR3: CASSLGDVLFF
DNA: TGTGCCAGCAGCTTAGGGGACGTGTTGTTCTTC
V: TRBV7-9
J: TRBJ2-1
D: NA
size: NA